This TCR beta chain was identified during a study of T-cell memory formation after mild COVID-19. The study's findings and limits: The pre-infection memory compartment contained some responding clones, suggesting cross-reactive memory joined. Later expanders leaned toward CD4+, whereas clones contracting from day 15 to 85 were balanced CD4/CD8. Proof of SARS-CoV-2 specificity was absent for the second-wave clones that crested on day 37.

Worth noting for this clonotype: Its specificity is unknown.

UMIs and sample barcodes were carried by the TCR alpha and TCR beta cDNA libraries that 5'RACE produced using constant-segment primers. Each CDR3 protein is one row after TCRdb ran MiXCR on the 5' RACE reads. This sample carries about 430,000 distinct CDR3 sequences, roughly 18% of them seen once, and the ten largest clones take roughly 21%. The length of the CDR3 is 16 residues. The germline V gene encodes CDR1 KGHSH and CDR2 LQKENI. V shed 3 bases and J 1 base; nucleotides not matched to a gene: 5. This sequence joins TRBV18 and TRBJ1-1, with TRBD1 matching over 10 bases. Sequences were obtained from PBMCs or a T cell subset sorted from them (not recorded which). The receptor comes from a man between 18 and 29 years old who had mild COVID-19 (a few samples of this study predate the infection). Cell type and time point are not known. The CDR3, as DNA: TGTGCCAGCTCACCGGGCTGGGACAGGGGGAACACTGAAGCTTTCTTT. Translating gives CASSPGWDRGNTEAFF.